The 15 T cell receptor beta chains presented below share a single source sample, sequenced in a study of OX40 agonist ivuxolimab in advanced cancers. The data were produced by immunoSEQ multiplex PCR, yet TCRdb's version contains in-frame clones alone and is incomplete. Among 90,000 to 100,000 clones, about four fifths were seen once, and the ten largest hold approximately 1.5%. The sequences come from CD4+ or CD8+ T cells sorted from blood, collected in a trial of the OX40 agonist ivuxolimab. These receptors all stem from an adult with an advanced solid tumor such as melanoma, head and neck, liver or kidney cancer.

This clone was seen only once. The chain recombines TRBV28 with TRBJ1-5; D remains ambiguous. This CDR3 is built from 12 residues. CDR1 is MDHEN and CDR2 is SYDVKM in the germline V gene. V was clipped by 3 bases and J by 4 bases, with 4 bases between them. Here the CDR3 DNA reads TGTGCCAGCAGTTTCTTAAATCAGCCCCAGCATTTT. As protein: CASSFLNQPQHF. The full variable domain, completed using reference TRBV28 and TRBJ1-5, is DVKVTQSSRYLVKRTGEKVFLECVQDMDHENMFWYRQDPGLGLRLIYFSYDVKMKEKGDIPEGYSVSREKKERFSLILESASTNQTSMYLCASSFLNQPQHFGDGTRLSIL.

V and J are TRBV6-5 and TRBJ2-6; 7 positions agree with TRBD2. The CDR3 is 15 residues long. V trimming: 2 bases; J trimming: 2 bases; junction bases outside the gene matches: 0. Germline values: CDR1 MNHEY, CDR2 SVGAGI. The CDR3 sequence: CASSYAGAGANVLTF. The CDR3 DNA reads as TGTGCCAGCAGTTACGCGGGAGCTGGGGCCAACGTCCTGACTTTC.

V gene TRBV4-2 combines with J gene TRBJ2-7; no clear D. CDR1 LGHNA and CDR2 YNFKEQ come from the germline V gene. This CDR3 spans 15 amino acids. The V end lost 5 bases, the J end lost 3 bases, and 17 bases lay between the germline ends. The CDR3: CASSESPLVDYEQYF. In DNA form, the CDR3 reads TGTGCCAGCAGCGAAAGTCCCCTTGTGGACTACGAGCAGTACTTC.

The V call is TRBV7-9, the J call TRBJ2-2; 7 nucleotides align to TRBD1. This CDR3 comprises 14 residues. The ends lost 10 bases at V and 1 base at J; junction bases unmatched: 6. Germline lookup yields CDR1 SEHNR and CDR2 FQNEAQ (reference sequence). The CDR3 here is CANSGQQNTGELFF. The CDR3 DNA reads TGTGCCAACTCGGGACAGCAGAACACCGGGGAGCTGTTTTTT. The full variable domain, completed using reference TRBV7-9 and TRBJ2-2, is DTGVSQNPRHKITKRGQNVTFRCDPISEHNRLYWYRQTLGQGPEFLTYFQNEAQLEKSRLLSDRFSAERPKGSFSTLEIQRTEQGDSAMYLCANSGQQNTGELFFGEGSRLTVL.

The CDR3 DNA reads as TGTGCCAGCAGCTTTAGCGGGAGGGGCAGAGAGACCCAGTACTTC. Its protein product is CASSFSGRGRETQYF. The chain combines TRBV11-3 with TRBJ2-5; TRBD2 aligns across 11 bases. Germline-derived CDR1 and CDR2 are SGHNT and YENEEA. The CDR3 has 15 residues. V trimming: 3 bases; J trimming: 4 bases; junction bases outside the gene matches: 4. Filled out from reference TRBV11-3 and TRBJ2-5, the complete variable domain reads EAGVVQSPRYKIIEKKQPVAFWCNPISGHNTLYWYLQNLGQGPELLIRYENEEAVDDSQLPKDRFSAERLKGVDSTLKIQPAELGDSAVYLCASSFSGRGRETQYFGPGTRLLVL.

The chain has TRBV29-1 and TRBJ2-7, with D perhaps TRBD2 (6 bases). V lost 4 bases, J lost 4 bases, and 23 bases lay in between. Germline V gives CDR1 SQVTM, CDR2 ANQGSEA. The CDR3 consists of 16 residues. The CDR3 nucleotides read TGCAGCGTTGTTGTTCCTATGGGACCAGGGACTTACGAGCAGTACTTC. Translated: CSVVVPMGPGTYEQYF.

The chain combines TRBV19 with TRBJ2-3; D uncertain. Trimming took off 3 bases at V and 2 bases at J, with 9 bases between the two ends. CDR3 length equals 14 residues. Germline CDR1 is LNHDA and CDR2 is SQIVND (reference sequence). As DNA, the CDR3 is TGTGCCAGTAGTATCCAGAGATTCACAGATACGCAGTATTTT. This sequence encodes CASSIQRFTDTQYF.

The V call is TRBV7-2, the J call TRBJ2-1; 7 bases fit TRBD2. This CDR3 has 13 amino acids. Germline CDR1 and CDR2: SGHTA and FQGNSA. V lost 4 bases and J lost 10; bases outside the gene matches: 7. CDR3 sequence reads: CASSWTRGEEQFF. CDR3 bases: TGTGCCAGCAGCTGGACTAGGGGTGAAGAGCAGTTCTTC.

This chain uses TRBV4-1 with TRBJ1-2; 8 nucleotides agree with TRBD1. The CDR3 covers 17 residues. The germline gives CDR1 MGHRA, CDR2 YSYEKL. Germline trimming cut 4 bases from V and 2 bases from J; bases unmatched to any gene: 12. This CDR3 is CASSPLTGQAFNYGYTF. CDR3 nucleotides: TGCGCCAGCAGCCCGCTAACGGGACAGGCTTTCAACTATGGCTACACCTTC.

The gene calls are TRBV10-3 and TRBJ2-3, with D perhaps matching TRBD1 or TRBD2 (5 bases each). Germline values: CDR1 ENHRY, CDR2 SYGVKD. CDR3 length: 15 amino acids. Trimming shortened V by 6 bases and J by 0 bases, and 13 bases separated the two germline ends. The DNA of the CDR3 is TGTGCCATCAGCGGGGACCGTTCTAGCACAGATACGCAGTATTTT. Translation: CAISGDRSSTDTQYF.

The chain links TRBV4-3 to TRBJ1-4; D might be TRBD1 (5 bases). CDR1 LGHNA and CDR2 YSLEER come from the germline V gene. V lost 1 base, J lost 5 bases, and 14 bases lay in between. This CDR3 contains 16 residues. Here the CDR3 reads CASSQGVKAGNEKLFF. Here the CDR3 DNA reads TGCGCCAGCAGCCAAGGAGTCAAGGCAGGGAATGAAAAACTGTTTTTT.

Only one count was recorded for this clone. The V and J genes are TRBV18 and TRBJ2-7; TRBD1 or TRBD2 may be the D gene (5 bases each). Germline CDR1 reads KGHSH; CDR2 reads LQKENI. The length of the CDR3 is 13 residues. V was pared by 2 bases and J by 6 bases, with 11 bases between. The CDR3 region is CASSPGGASEQYF. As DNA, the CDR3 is TGTGCCAGCTCACCAGGGGGAGCATCCGAGCAGTACTTC.

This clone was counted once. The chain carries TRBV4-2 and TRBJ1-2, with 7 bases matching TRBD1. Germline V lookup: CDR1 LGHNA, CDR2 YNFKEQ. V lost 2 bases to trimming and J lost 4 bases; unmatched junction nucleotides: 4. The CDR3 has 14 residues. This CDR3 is CASSQRDSGYGYTF. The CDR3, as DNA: TGTGCCAGCAGCCAAAGGGACAGCGGCTATGGCTACACCTTC.

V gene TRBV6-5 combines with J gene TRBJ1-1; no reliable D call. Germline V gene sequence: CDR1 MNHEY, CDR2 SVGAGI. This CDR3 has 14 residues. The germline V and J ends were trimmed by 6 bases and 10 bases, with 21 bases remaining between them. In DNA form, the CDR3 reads TGTGCCAGCAGCCCCATCGGACCCACCCGGCGAGCTTTCTTT. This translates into CASSPIGPTRRAFF.

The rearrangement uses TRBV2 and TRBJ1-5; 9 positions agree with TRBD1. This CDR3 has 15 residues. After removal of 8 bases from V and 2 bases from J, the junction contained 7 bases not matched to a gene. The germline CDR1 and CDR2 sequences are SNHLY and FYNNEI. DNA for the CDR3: TGTGCCAGCCGCGGGACAGGGATTCGCAATCAGCCCCAGCATTTT. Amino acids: CASRGTGIRNQPQHF.